This T cell receptor beta chain was obtained from a study of blood T cells in healthy people across ages. Alongside a J-beta primer mix, a sample-barcoded 5' primer served in a second PCR lasting about 7 to 11 cycles. From the 5' RACE reads, TCRdb called clonotypes with MiXCR, one entry per CDR3 protein. The sample gives some 1.6 million distinct CDR3 sequences, about 35% of which show up once; over 9% is in the top ten. The CDR3 is 14 residues long. The junction had 9 bases not matched to a gene; V was cut back by 3 bases and J by 8 bases. This clonotype occurred many times. The target antigen is unknown. Overall study findings and caveats: More naive CD4+ cells and higher diversity marked long-lived donors relative to aged donors. Since the PBMCs were unsorted, naive and antigen-experienced cells could not be conclusively compared. Estimated diversity, derived from one million T cells, was regarded as an underestimate.

This receptor was identified in a woman in her 30s in good health. The chain joins TRBV12-3 or TRBV12-4 to TRBJ2-7, with 8 bases matching TRBD1. The source material was blood. This chain's CDR3 is CASSLDRANLKQYF. The CDR3 bases are TGTGCCAGCAGTTTGGACAGGGCCAATTTGAAGCAGTACTTC.